A selection of T cell receptor beta chains follows, all from one sample in a study of T cells in Graves' hyperthyroidism and ophthalmopathy. TCRdb processed the multiplex PCR reads anew with MiXCR; each CDR3 protein has one entry. The table shows fewer than 500,000 distinct CDR3 sequences, with 13% to 15% occurring only once. The sequenced sample was blood. All receptors come from a woman in her twenties or thirties with Graves' ophthalmopathy. Each CDR3 is given with its conserved first and last residue. Each record gives: CDR3 length, J gene, D gene, V gene, clone size, CDR3 DNA, CDR3 protein. A D gene is named only where the DNA matches it firmly. Part of the rows lack a size; the others show once, few, many or a class for expanded clones.

14 TRBJ2-1 . TRBV5-6 many TGTGCCAGCAGCATGCGGACGCCAACGAATGAGCAGTTCTTC CASSMRTPTNEQFF
14 TRBJ2-3 TRBD2 TRBV20-1 many TGCAGTGGTAGCGGGGGCTATAACACAGATACGCAGTATTTT CSGSGGYNTDTQYF
12 TRBJ1-1 . TRBV7-6 many TGTGCCAGCAGATCCCATAACACTGAAGCTTTCTTT CASRSHNTEAFF
15 TRBJ1-5 . TRBV20-1 many TGCAGTGCTAGAGAAGAGGGAGGGAGCAATCAGCCCCAGCATTTT CSAREEGGSNQPQHF
15 TRBJ1-2 TRBD1 TRBV28 . TGTGCCAGCGAGACAGGGGGGCTAGGACACTATGGCTACACCTTC CASETGGLGHYGYTF
17 TRBJ2-3 . TRBV20-1 . TGCAGTGCTAATAATTTCGGAGGAGCGCCACCCACAGATACGCAGTATTTT CSANNFGGAPPTDTQYF
14 TRBJ2-7 . TRBV27 many TGTGCCAGCAGTTTTGTAAAGGGCCGCGACGAGCAGTACTTC CASSFVKGRDEQYF
16 TRBJ1-1 TRBD1 TRBV13 few TGTGCCAGCAGCTTTCTCGAGGGACAGAGGAACACTGAAGCTTTCTTT CASSFLEGQRNTEAFF
15 TRBJ1-1 TRBD1 TRBV12-3/TRBV12-4 many TGTGCCAGCAGTACCCGGACAGGGAGGAACACTGAAGCTTTCTTT CASSTRTGRNTEAFF
13 TRBJ2-7 . TRBV5-5 many TGTGCCAGCACCGACCCAGGGACCTACGAGCAGTACTTC CASTDPGTYEQYF
15 TRBJ1-6 . TRBV27 . TGTGCCAGCAGTTCCTATACCGGCTATAATTCACCCCTCCGCTTT CASSSYTGYNSPLRF
17 TRBJ2-3 TRBD2 TRBV3-1 many TGTGCCAGCAGCCCCCGCCCCGGCGGGGGGGCTGTAGATACGCAGTATTTT CASSPRPGGGAVDTQYF
15 TRBJ1-1 TRBD1 TRBV14 many TGTGCCAGCAGCCAAGTGGGACAGGGGGCCACTGAAGCTTTCTTT CASSQVGQGATEAFF
14 TRBJ2-7 . TRBV7-8 many TGTGCCAGCAGCTTAGGTCGCAGGGGATACGAGCAGTACTTC CASSLGRRGYEQYF
14 TRBJ2-1 TRBD2 TRBV5-1 many TGCGCCACAAAGCGGGGGGGCGTGTACAATGAGCAGTTCTTC CATKRGGVYNEQFF
15 TRBJ2-7 TRBD1 TRBV6-1 many TGTGCCAGCAGTCTGGTCCGGGACAGACCCAGAGAGCAGTACTTC CASSLVRDRPREQYF
14 TRBJ1-1 TRBD1 TRBV2 many TGTGCCAGCCGGGGACAGGGCTGGAACACTGAAGCTTTCTTT CASRGQGWNTEAFF
14 TRBJ1-1 . TRBV11-2 many TGTGCCAGCAGCCATTGGGACGGGGGGCGGAAAGCTTTCTTT CASSHWDGGRKAFF
12 TRBJ2-7 TRBD2 TRBV20-1 many TGCAGTGCTAGGACTAGCGTATACGAGCAGTACTTC CSARTSVYEQYF
14 TRBJ1-2 . TRBV9 few TGTGCCAGCAGCGTAGGATCTGGGCCGGTTGGCTACACCTTC CASSVGSGPVGYTF
17 TRBJ2-3 TRBD1 TRBV7-9 many TGTGCCAGCAGCCGTCGGACAGGGACATTGGGCACAGATACGCAGTATTTT CASSRRTGTLGTDTQYF
17 TRBJ2-7 TRBD1 TRBV7-9 many TGTGCCAGCAGCCTGACTTCCGGGACAGTTCTATCCTACGAGCAGTACTTC CASSLTSGTVLSYEQYF